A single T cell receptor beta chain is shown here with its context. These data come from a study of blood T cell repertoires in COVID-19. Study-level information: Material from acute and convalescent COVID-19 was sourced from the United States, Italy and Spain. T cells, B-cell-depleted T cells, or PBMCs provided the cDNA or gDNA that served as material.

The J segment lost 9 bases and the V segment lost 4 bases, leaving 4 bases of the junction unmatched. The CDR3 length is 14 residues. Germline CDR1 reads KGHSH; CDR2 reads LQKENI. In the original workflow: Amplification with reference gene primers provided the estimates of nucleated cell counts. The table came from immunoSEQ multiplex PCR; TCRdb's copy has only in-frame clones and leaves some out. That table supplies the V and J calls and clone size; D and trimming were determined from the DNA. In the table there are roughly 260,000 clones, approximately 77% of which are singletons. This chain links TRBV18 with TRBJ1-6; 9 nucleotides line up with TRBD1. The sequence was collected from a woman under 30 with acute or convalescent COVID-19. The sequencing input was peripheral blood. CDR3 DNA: TGTGCCAGCTCACGACAGGGGGTCCGTTCACCCCTCCACTTT. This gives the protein CASSRQGVRSPLHF.